The 28 T cell receptor beta chains in this list originate from one sample, sequenced in a study of tumor-infiltrating lymphocytes in primary liver carcinoma. TCR beta cDNA was made from approximately 540 ng total RNA with a constant-region primer. TCR beta libraries came from three nested multiplex PCR rounds using slightly modified ARM-PCR. The first two PCR rounds used TRBV1-TRBV30 forward primers with a C-beta reverse primer, approximately 11 cycles each. TCRdb analysed the multiplex PCR reads with MiXCR anew, one entry per CDR3 protein. The profile shows roughly 80,000 distinct CDR3 sequences, over 60% of them singletons. It was from about 19-30 mg of unsorted bulk tissue that RNA and DNA were co-extracted. The sequencing input was liver tumor tissue from sampling region 1. Subset indicated: tumor region T1, superior pole. The receptor source for this set is a man in his forties with primary liver carcinoma and hepatitis B virus infection.

This sequence joins TRBV4-1 and TRBJ2-5, with no clear D. In germline, CDR1 is MGHRA, CDR2 YSYEKL. Trimming stripped 7 bases from V and 5 bases from J, with 20 bases between. The CDR3 has 15 residues. The CDR3 spells CASTPGPAGRETQYF. For the CDR3, the DNA is TGCGCCAGCACTCCAGGACCTGCCGGCAGGGAGACCCAGTACTTC.

A remark on this clonotype: A much more abundant neighbour one base away suggests this may be a read error. This chain uses TRBV5-1 with TRBJ2-1; 8 bases match TRBD2. V gave up 0 bases and J gave up 4 bases; unmatched junction bases: 3. The CDR3 extends over 15 amino acids. CDR1 is SGHRS, CDR2 YFSETQ, per germline. This CDR3 reads CASSLVTSDYNEQFF. The CDR3 nucleotides read TGCGCCAGCAGCTTGGTGACTAGCGATTACAATGAGCAGTTCTTC.

Comments on this clonotype: One end of the junction varies from germline; a read error may be responsible. J is TRBJ2-2 and V is TRBV11-2, with D perhaps matching TRBD2 (6 bases). Per germline, CDR1 SGHAT and CDR2 FQNNGV. The CDR3 is 14 residues long. CDR3 amino acids: CVSNLELATGELYF. CDR3 nucleotides: TGTGTCAGCAACTTAGAACTAGCCACCGGGGAGCTGTATTTT.

The J gene is TRBJ2-1, the V gene TRBV12-3 or TRBV12-4; TRBD1 might be the D (5 bases). There are 14 residues in the CDR3. Trimming shortened V by 11 bases and J by 7 bases, and 21 bases separated the two germline ends. The CDR3 region is CADSPYQGINEQFF. For the CDR3, the DNA is TGTGCCGACAGTCCATATCAGGGTATTAATGAGCAGTTCTTC.

This clonotype turned up a few times. The CDR3 carries no conserved terminal phenylalanine or tryptophan, so it likely arises from a read error. It is unclear where the CDR3 begins or ends on the DNA, so no DNA is shown, and the CDR3 is as TCRdb lists it. The rearrangement uses TRBV11-2 and TRBJ1-4; TRBD1 was called by the table and not checked on the DNA. Germline CDR1 reads SGHAT; CDR2 reads FQNNGV. The CDR3 is 14 amino acids in total, end residues counted. This CDR3 reads CASSLEVGDEKLFS.

This chain connects TRBV7-8 to TRBJ2-2, with D tentatively TRBD2 (6 bases). Germline V gene data show CDR1 as SGHVS and CDR2 as FQNEAQ. V lost 10 bases and J 1 base, leaving 22 bases between the germline ends. This CDR3 has 17 amino acids. CDR3 protein: CATSEQVPTMNTGELFF. In DNA, the CDR3 is TGTGCCACTAGCGAACAAGTACCCACAATGAACACCGGGGAGCTGTTTTTT.

A note on this clonotype: One junction end does not reproduce the germline sequence, and a read error may be involved. This chain uses TRBV11-2 with TRBJ2-3; D unresolved. CDR1 SGHAT and CDR2 FQNNGV come from the germline V gene. The CDR3 has 13 amino acids. The CDR3 DNA sequence: TGTGCCAGCCGCTTAGAAGAAGGAGATACACAATATTTT. It specifies CASRLEEGDTQYF.

In regard to this clonotype: The CDR3 does not end in the conserved phenylalanine or tryptophan, so this is likely a read error. The chain is built from TRBV12-3 or TRBV12-4 and TRBJ2-6; D is uncertain. The CDR3 has 15 residues. V dropped 3 bases and J dropped 0 bases, with 6 bases sitting between them. The CDR3 nucleotides are TGTGCCAGCAGTTTGAGGCACTCTGGGGCCAACGTCCTGACTCTC. Protein sequence: CASSLRHSGANVLTL.

This clonotype was detected ten times or more. The rearrangement joins TRBV29-1 to TRBJ2-5, with 8 nucleotides matching TRBD1. Per germline, CDR1 SQVTM and CDR2 ANQGSEA. V shed 8 bases, J shed 4 bases, and the junction held 12 bases outside the gene matches. The CDR3 sequence is 14 residues long. In nucleotides, the CDR3 is TGCAGCTACCGACGGACAGGGCTGGGAGAGACCCAGTACTTC. Translated: CSYRRTGLGETQYF.

Comments on this clonotype: One base away lies a much larger clone, so this may be a sequencing read error. The chain combines TRBV5-6 with TRBJ1-3, with TRBD1 as a possible D gene (5 bases). The CDR3 covers 18 residues. In germline, CDR1 is SGHDT, CDR2 YYEEEE. The germline V and J ends were trimmed by 7 bases and 0 bases, with 23 bases remaining between them. The CDR3 nucleotides read TGTGCCAGCGTACAGGACTTCTACAACAGGAACTCTGGAAACACCATATATTTT. Protein: CASVQDFYNRNSGNTIYF.

The chain joins TRBV6-1 to TRBJ2-7; 8 bases align to TRBD1. With 9 bases clipped from V and 2 bases from J, the junction kept 9 bases outside the gene matches. Germline V gene data show CDR1 as MNHNS and CDR2 as SASEGT. CDR3 length: 14 amino acids. The CDR3 DNA reads TGTGCCAGAAGCGACAGGGGTAGCACCTACGAGCAGTACTTC. This codes for CARSDRGSTYEQYF.

The rearrangement joins TRBV20-1 to TRBJ2-1, with a weak D call TRBD2 (5 bases). Germline V gives CDR1 DFQATT, CDR2 SNEGSKA (reference sequence). V lost 2 bases and J 8 bases, leaving 16 bases between the germline ends. The CDR3 extends over 14 amino acids. Here the CDR3 reads CSARSDYRTDEQFF. The CDR3 DNA reads TGCAGTGCTAGAAGTGACTACCGTACAGATGAGCAGTTCTTC.

With regard to this clonotype: At one end the junction does not follow the germline gene, possibly because of a read error. V gene TRBV5-1 combines with J gene TRBJ1-2; possible D gene TRBD1, 5 bases. Germline V gene data show CDR1 as SGHRS and CDR2 as YFSETQ. The CDR3 spans 13 residues. CDR3 sequence: CASRQDNNCGYTF. The CDR3 nucleotides are TGCGCCAGCCGGCAGGACAATAACTGTGGCTACACCTTT.

V usage is TRBV11-2 and J usage is TRBJ1-5; no firm D call. There are 12 residues in the CDR3. CDR1 and CDR2 from the germline V gene are SGHAT and FQNNGV. Trimming left V 7 bases short and J 8 bases short, with 12 bases between. In nucleotides, the CDR3 is TGTGCCAGCATCTCGCCGCGGGAGCCCCAGCATTTT. Translation: CASISPREPQHF. Filled out from reference TRBV11-2 and TRBJ1-5, the complete variable domain reads EAGVAQSPRYKIIEKRQSVAFWCNPISGHATLYWYQQILGQGPKLLIQFQNNGVVDDSQLPKDRFSAERLKGVDSTLKIQPAKLEDSAVYLCASISPREPQHFGDGTRLSIL.

A word on this clonotype: One end of the junction does not line up with germline, which may come from a read error. The genes are TRBV28 and TRBJ2-5; no reliable D call. CDR1 MDHEN and CDR2 SYDVKM come from the germline V gene. The CDR3 is 15 residues long. CDR3 residues: CANSILRSLQETQYF. The CDR3 region has the DNA TGTGCCAACAGTATACTCCGGTCCCTCCAAGAGACCCAGTACTTC.

Worth noting for this clonotype: At one boundary the junction diverges from the germline segment, which might be a read error. The genes are TRBV11-2 and TRBJ1-2; no firm D call. There are 11 residues in the CDR3. CDR1 and CDR2 (germline): SGHAT, FQNNGV. For the CDR3, the DNA is TGTGCCATAATAAGTCCCTATGGATACACCTTC. This gives the protein CAIISPYGYTF.

This clonotype was seen just once. The DNA is omitted, as the CDR3 cannot be located on it reliably, and the CDR3 follows TCRdb's listing. This chain joins TRBV6-6 and TRBJ1-6; the table calls TRBD1, which could not be checked here. With termini counted, the CDR3 has 14 amino acids. Per the germline V gene, CDR1 is MNHNY and CDR2 is SVGAGI (reference sequence). This CDR3 reads CASIVGQGISPFHF.

The count of this clonotype is one. A much bigger clone sits one base away, suggesting this may be a read error. This chain uses TRBV28 with TRBJ1-1; D remains ambiguous. This CDR3 is built from 12 residues. Germline values: CDR1 MDHEN, CDR2 SYDVKM. V was clipped by 4 bases and J by 9 bases, with 12 bases between them. CDR3 DNA: TGTGCCAGCAGTTCCCCCTCCAAAAAAGCTTTCTTT. This sequence encodes CASSSPSKKAFF.

On this clonotype: Germline and junction disagree at one end, which may indicate a read error. The rearrangement links TRBV10-3 to TRBJ2-5; D possibly corresponds to TRBD2 (6 bases). The CDR3 extends over 16 amino acids. The V gene's germline CDR1 is ENHRY and CDR2 SYGVKD. CDR3 coding DNA: TGTGCCATCAGTGATCTATCGATTAGCGGAAAAGAGACTCAGTACTTC. Translated: CAISDLSISGKETQYF.

This clonotype was seen once. The chain uses TRBV6-5 and TRBJ2-6; TRBD1 might be the D (6 bases). V lost 9 bases, J lost 5 bases, and 17 bases lay in between. The CDR3 covers 15 residues. Germline V gene sequence: CDR1 MNHEY, CDR2 SVGAGI. CDR3 sequence: CASSNRQVRANVLTF. In DNA form, the CDR3 reads TGTGCCAGTAGCAACAGACAGGTCAGGGCCAACGTCCTGACTTTC.

Details on this clonotype: A much larger clone lies a single base off, so this may be a read error. The CDR3 does not close with the conserved phenylalanine or tryptophan, likely indicating a read error. CDR3 region: CASSLAWIDSGANVLTS. CDR3 DNA: TGTGCCAGCAGCTTAGCGTGGATTGACTCTGGGGCCAACGTCCTGACTTCC. J is TRBJ2-6 and V is TRBV7-8; no definite D call. Between the trimmed V and J ends, which lost 0 bases and 0 bases, there was a span of 9 bases. Germline CDR1 reads SGHVS; CDR2 reads FQNEAQ. This CDR3 is 17 amino acids long.

This clonotype has a handful of counts. A much larger clone sits a single nucleotide away, making a read error possible. This chain links TRBV29-1 with TRBJ1-1; D not certain. The CDR3 loop spans 13 amino acids. Trimming removed 7 bases at V and 1 base at J, with 13 bases between. Germline values: CDR1 SQVTM, CDR2 ANQGSEA. The CDR3 reads CSAVHSSNTEAFF. For the CDR3, the DNA is TGCAGCGCTGTGCACAGTTCGAACACTGAAGCTTTCTTT.

This clonotype was recorded at least ten times. The chain carries TRBV6-5 and TRBJ2-7; 7 bases match TRBD2. J was trimmed by 9 bases and V by 5 bases; bases with no gene match: 13. The germline V gene encodes CDR1 MNHEY and CDR2 SVGAGI. This CDR3 comprises 14 residues. This chain's CDR3 is CASSPRGGEVGQYF. CDR3 sequence (DNA): TGTGCCAGCAGTCCCCGTGGGGGGGAGGTAGGGCAGTACTTC.

On this clonotype itself: The germline gene is not matched at one end of the junction; a read error may be the cause. This chain joins TRBV4-2 and TRBJ2-1; TRBD2 agrees at 10 bases. The CDR3 is 16 amino acids. CDR1 and CDR2 from the germline V gene are LGHNA and YNFKEQ. CDR3 sequence reads: CTSGQAGTSVYNEQFF. For the CDR3, the DNA is TGTACCAGCGGCCAGGCGGGGACTAGCGTGTACAATGAGCAGTTCTTC.

A word on this clonotype: A junction boundary mismatches the germline segment, possibly from a read error. The V and J genes are TRBV6-1 and TRBJ2-5, with D uncertain. The CDR3 consists of 15 residues. Germline assignment: CDR1 MNHNS and CDR2 SASEGT. The CDR3 reads CVSLPTLGQEENQYF. DNA for the CDR3: TGTGTCAGCTTGCCCACCCTCGGTCAGGAAGAGAACCAGTACTTC.

This clonotype was counted a few times. The V and J genes are TRBV20-1 and TRBJ2-1; 9 bases line up with TRBD1. CDR1 is DFQATT and CDR2 is SNEGSKA in the germline V gene (reference sequence). There are 14 residues in the CDR3. V dropped 7 bases and J dropped 0; count of bases not matched to a gene: 4. CDR3 in amino acids: CSVNRGPSYNEQFF. For the CDR3, the DNA is TGCAGTGTTAACAGGGGGCCCTCCTACAATGAGCAGTTCTTC.

This clonotype showed up many times. The J gene is TRBJ2-7, the V gene TRBV2, with D perhaps matching TRBD2 (5 bases). V shed 3 bases and J shed 6 bases, with 9 bases lying between them. CDR1 is SNHLY, CDR2 FYNNEI, per germline. The CDR3 sequence is 12 residues long. CDR3: CASSERVGEQYF. The DNA for the CDR3 is TGTGCCAGCAGTGAGAGGGTCGGCGAGCAGTACTTC. The full variable domain, rest sourced from reference TRBV2 and TRBJ2-7, is EPEVTQTPSHQVTQMGQEVILRCVPISNHLYFYWYRQILGQKVEFLVSFYNNEISEKSEIFDDQFSVERPDGSNFTLKIRSTKLEDSAMYFCASSERVGEQYFGPGTRLTVT.

This clonotype was detected only a few times. The CDR3 spells CASSFGDRDYEQYF. CDR3 coding DNA: TGTGCCAGCAGTTTTGGGGACAGGGACTACGAGCAGTACTTC. The chain is built from TRBV28 and TRBJ2-7; 9 bases are shared with TRBD1. This CDR3 is built from 14 residues. In germline, CDR1 is MDHEN, CDR2 SYDVKM. J gave up 3 bases and V 3 bases, and 3 bases lay outside the gene matches.